The clone carrying this T cell receptor beta chain came up many times. Via MiXCR, TCRdb re-called the 5' RACE reads, giving one row per CDR3 protein. The sample records around 23,000 distinct CDR3 sequences, 3% to 4% being singletons. The data were taken from a study of spatial heterogeneity in lung cancer. As for the study in general: For the average unique TCR and UMI combination, more than nine occurrences appeared in raw reads.

CDR3 length: 17 residues. CDR1 and CDR2 (germline): MGHRA, YSYEKL. Germline trimming cut 4 bases from V and 6 bases from J; bases unmatched to any gene: 16. Time point: sample taken at primary tumor resection. The gene calls are TRBV4-1 and TRBJ1-1; 8 bases fit TRBD1. The sample here was PBMCs, taken at surgery. This clonotype was obtained from a female donor with early-stage non-small cell lung cancer. CDR3 sequence reads: CASSRAHWGQANPEAFF. DNA of the CDR3: TGCGCCAGCAGCCGAGCGCACTGGGGACAGGCAAACCCTGAAGCTTTCTTT.